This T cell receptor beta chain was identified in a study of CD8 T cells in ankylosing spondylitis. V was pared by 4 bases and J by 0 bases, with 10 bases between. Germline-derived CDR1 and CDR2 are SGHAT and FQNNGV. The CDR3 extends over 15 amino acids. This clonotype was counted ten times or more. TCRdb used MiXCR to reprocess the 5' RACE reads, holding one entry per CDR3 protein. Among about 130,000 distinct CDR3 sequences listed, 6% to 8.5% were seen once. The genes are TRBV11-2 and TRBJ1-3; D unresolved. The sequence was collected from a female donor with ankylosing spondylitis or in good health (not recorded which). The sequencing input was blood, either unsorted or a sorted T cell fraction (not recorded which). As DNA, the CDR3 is TGTGCCAGCAGCTCGGACCCAGACTCTGGAAACACCATATATTTT. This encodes CASSSDPDSGNTIYF.